The 23 T cell receptor beta chains below all came from one sample that was sequenced in a study of PD-L1 blockade in urothelial cancer. Measured with immunoSEQ multiplex PCR; TCRdb has only the in-frame clones, and not every one. The table records 45,000 to 55,000 clones, about four fifths of them present only once. The time point was: pretreatment peripheral blood. This specimen was PBMCs, taken around atezolizumab (anti-PD-L1) treatment. Receptors were obtained from a man aged 65-85 years with urothelial cancer.

V and J are TRBV5-1 and TRBJ1-1; D is undetermined. The germline gives CDR1 SGHRS, CDR2 YFSETQ. This CDR3 contains 15 residues. Trimming took off 1 base at V and 1 base at J, with 11 bases between the two ends. DNA of the CDR3: TGCGCCAGCAGCTTGAGTTCGGGTCAGAACACTGAAGCTTTCTTT. Its protein is CASSLSSGQNTEAFF. Full variable domain (rest looked up from reference TRBV5-1 and TRBJ1-1): KAGVTQTPRYLIKTRGQQVTLSCSPISGHRSVSWYQQTPGQGLQFLFEYFSETQRNKGNFPGRFSGRQFSNSRSEMNVSTLELGDSALYLCASSLSSGQNTEAFFGQGTRLTVV.

The chain recombines TRBV6-1 with TRBJ2-3; TRBD2 matches 14 bases. The V and J ends lost 3 bases and 2 bases, in that order; junction bases with no gene match: 4. Germline assignment: CDR1 MNHNS and CDR2 SASEGT. The CDR3 extends over 17 amino acids. In DNA form, the CDR3 reads TGTGCCAGCAGTGACCGGACTAGCGGGAGGACCACAGATACGCAGTATTTT. Translating it yields CASSDRTSGRTTDTQYF.

This chain connects TRBV5-5 to TRBJ2-7, with 10 positions matching TRBD1. V trimming: 4 bases; J trimming: 2 bases; junction bases outside the gene matches: 6. Germline lookup yields CDR1 SGHKS and CDR2 YYEKEE (reference sequence). The CDR3 totals 15 residues. The CDR3 loop reads CASSETGTGAYEQYF. The CDR3 DNA reads TGTGCCAGCAGCGAAACCGGGACAGGGGCCTACGAGCAGTACTTC.

The chain combines TRBV25-1 with TRBJ2-1; 7 nucleotides line up with TRBD2. Germline CDR1 MGHDK, CDR2 SYGVNS. This CDR3 comprises 16 residues. J was trimmed by 7 bases and V by 0 bases; bases with no gene match: 9. CDR3: CASSEYRLAQSNEQFF. The DNA for the CDR3 is TGTGCCAGCAGTGAATATCGACTAGCCCAGTCAAATGAGCAGTTCTTC.

V is TRBV5-5 and J is TRBJ1-5, with D possibly matching TRBD1 (6 bases). The CDR3 has 15 amino acids. Trimming cost V 1 base and J 6 bases, with 14 bases left between them. Germline assignment: CDR1 SGHKS and CDR2 YYEKEE (reference sequence). This chain's CDR3 is CASSLRTGYIQPQHF. In DNA form, the CDR3 reads TGTGCCAGCAGCTTGAGAACAGGGTATATTCAGCCCCAGCATTTT.

The rearrangement uses TRBV30 and TRBJ1-5; D is uncertain. V gave up 0 bases and J gave up 4 bases, with 13 bases separating them. Germline CDR1 is GTSNPN and CDR2 is SVGIG (reference sequence). The CDR3 runs 15 residues. The CDR3 spells CAWSVSETPNQPQHF. CDR3 nucleotide sequence: TGTGCCTGGAGTGTATCTGAGACACCTAATCAGCCCCAGCATTTT.

This chain joins TRBV19 and TRBJ2-1, with TRBD2 identical over 11 bases. CDR1 and CDR2 from the germline V gene are LNHDA and SQIVND (reference sequence). V shed 2 bases and J 9 bases; nucleotides not matched to a gene: 3. CDR3 length equals 14 residues. Here the CDR3 DNA reads TGTGCCAGTAGTATAACTAGCGGGAGAAGTGAGCAGTTCTTC. Its translation is CASSITSGRSEQFF. Using reference TRBV19 and TRBJ2-1 for the parts outside the CDR3, the full variable domain is DGGITQSPKYLFRKEGQNVTLSCEQNLNHDAMYWYRQDPGQGLRLIYYSQIVNDFQKGDIAEGYSVSREKKESFPLTVTSAQKNPTAFYLCASSITSGRSEQFFGPGTRLTVL.

This clone appeared a single time. The chain carries TRBV10-1 and TRBJ2-7; 10 positions agree with TRBD1. Losses at the gene ends were 2 bases for V and 0 bases for J; bases not matched to a gene: 1. The CDR3 extends over 15 amino acids. Germline CDR1 WNHNN, CDR2 SYGVQD (reference sequence). The CDR3 is CASSEGQGGSYEQYF. The CDR3 DNA reads as TGCGCCAGCAGTGAGGGACAGGGGGGCTCCTACGAGCAGTACTTC.

The chain employs TRBV7-3 and TRBJ2-2; D is uncertain. The CDR3 covers 15 residues. V was trimmed by 3 bases and J by 3 bases, leaving 11 bases between them. The germline gives CDR1 SGHTA, CDR2 FQGTGA. The DNA for the CDR3 is TGTGCCAGCAGCTTGGGCCTGGTGGACACCGGGGAGCTGTTTTTT. This sequence encodes CASSLGLVDTGELFF.

This clone was observed a single time. This sequence joins TRBV18 and TRBJ2-7; 9 bases match TRBD2. The CDR3 length is 15 residues. Germline V gene sequence: CDR1 KGHSH, CDR2 LQKENI. The V segment lost 0 bases and the J segment 0 bases; nucleotides outside the gene matches: 0. CDR3: CASSPPTSGSYEQYF. In DNA, the CDR3 is TGTGCCAGCTCACCACCGACTAGCGGCTCCTACGAGCAGTACTTC. The full variable domain, in which reference TRBV18 and TRBJ2-7 provide the parts outside the CDR3, is NAGVMQNPRHLVRRRGQEARLRCSPMKGHSHVYWYRQLPEEGLKFMVYLQKENIIDESGMPKERFSAEFPKEGPSILRIQQVVRGDSAAYFCASSPPTSGSYEQYFGPGTRLTVT.

This chain links TRBV28 with TRBJ1-2, with a tentative D call TRBD1 (6 bases). V was clipped by 4 bases and J by 5 bases, with 11 bases between them. The CDR3 sequence is 13 residues long. Germline V gene lookup returns CDR1 MDHEN and CDR2 SYDVKM. CDR3 in amino acids: CASSSGQTYGYTF. CDR3 nucleotide sequence: TGTGCCAGCAGTTCAGGACAGACTTATGGCTACACCTTC.

The chain combines TRBV28 with TRBJ2-3; 8 bases align to TRBD1. V lost 3 bases and J lost 2; bases outside the gene matches: 4. The length of the CDR3 is 15 residues. Germline V gives CDR1 MDHEN, CDR2 SYDVKM. The CDR3 DNA is TGTGCCAGCAGTTTCACACAGGGGGACACAGATACGCAGTATTTT. Protein product: CASSFTQGDTDTQYF. The full variable domain, rest sourced from reference TRBV28 and TRBJ2-3, is DVKVTQSSRYLVKRTGEKVFLECVQDMDHENMFWYRQDPGLGLRLIYFSYDVKMKEKGDIPEGYSVSREKKERFSLILESASTNQTSMYLCASSFTQGDTDTQYFGPGTRLTVL.

The genes are TRBV6-6 and TRBJ2-7; 7 positions match TRBD1. Germline V gene lookup returns CDR1 MNHNY and CDR2 SVGAGI (reference sequence). V shed 6 bases, J shed 3 bases, and the junction held 8 bases outside the gene matches. This CDR3 is 14 amino acids long. The CDR3 here is CASSPDRENYEQYF. CDR3 bases: TGTGCCAGCAGCCCTGACAGGGAAAACTACGAGCAGTACTTC.

The chain uses TRBV6-1 and TRBJ2-1; 12 nucleotides agree with TRBD2. CDR1 MNHNS and CDR2 SASEGT come from the germline V gene. Trimming at V came to 7 bases and at J to 7 bases, leaving 5 bases not matched to a gene. The CDR3 sequence is 14 residues long. The CDR3 DNA follows: TGTGCCAGCACTCGACTAGCGGGAGAAAATGAGCAGTTCTTC. This gives the protein CASTRLAGENEQFF.

The rearrangement uses TRBV5-1 and TRBJ2-3; TRBD1 agrees at 8 bases. The CDR3 consists of 15 residues. V gave up 3 bases and J gave up 2 bases; unmatched junction bases: 5. Germline V gene data show CDR1 as SGHRS and CDR2 as YFSETQ. CDR3 nucleotides: TGCGCCAGCAGCTCGACAGGGGATTCCACAGATACGCAGTATTTT. This translates into CASSSTGDSTDTQYF.

The V gene is TRBV10-1, the J gene TRBJ2-5; weak D call: TRBD1 (6 bases). CDR3 length equals 13 residues. CDR1 and CDR2 (germline): WNHNN, SYGVQD (reference sequence). Trimming shortened V by 6 bases and J by 7 bases, and 15 bases separated the two germline ends. CDR3 protein: CASSATGKGTQYF. The DNA of the CDR3 is TGCGCCAGCAGCGCTACAGGGAAAGGGACCCAGTACTTC.

This chain connects TRBV2 to TRBJ2-7, with 8 bases identical to TRBD1. The V gene's germline CDR1 is SNHLY and CDR2 FYNNEI. The CDR3 runs 14 residues. The J segment lost 3 bases and the V segment lost 3 bases, leaving 4 bases of the junction unmatched. CDR3 region: CASSDAGGIYEQYF. CDR3 DNA: TGTGCCAGCAGTGACGCAGGGGGCATCTACGAGCAGTACTTC. The full variable domain, its missing parts supplied by reference TRBV2 and TRBJ2-7, is EPEVTQTPSHQVTQMGQEVILRCVPISNHLYFYWYRQILGQKVEFLVSFYNNEISEKSEIFDDQFSVERPDGSNFTLKIRSTKLEDSAMYFCASSDAGGIYEQYFGPGTRLTVT.

This clone was seen a single time. The chain combines TRBV11-3 with TRBJ2-1; no clear D. V lost 0 bases, J lost 5 bases, and 5 bases lay in between. CDR3 size: 13 residues. Germline CDR1 reads SGHNT; CDR2 reads YENEEA. Written as DNA, the CDR3 is TGTGCCAGCAGCTTAGACCGCGACAATGAGCAGTTCTTC. It codes for CASSLDRDNEQFF.

This clone occurred a few times. The gene calls are TRBV28 and TRBJ2-4, with a possible D match to TRBD1 (5 bases). This CDR3 comprises 19 residues. Per the germline V gene, CDR1 is MDHEN and CDR2 is SYDVKM. V lost 6 bases and J 0 bases, leaving 24 bases between the germline ends. The CDR3 nucleotides read TGTGCCAGCAGCCCAGGACAATCACTATTCACCCAAGCCAAAAACATTCAGTACTTC. Its translation: CASSPGQSLFTQAKNIQYF.

The rearrangement joins TRBV14 to TRBJ2-7; 10 bases match TRBD2. This CDR3 contains 15 residues. Trimming at V came to 5 bases and at J to 3 bases, leaving 7 bases not matched to a gene. CDR1 is SGHDN and CDR2 is FVKESK in the germline V gene. For the CDR3, the DNA is TGTGCCAGCAGCAAAGGACTAGCGGCTTACTACGAGCAGTACTTC. Protein: CASSKGLAAYYEQYF. The full variable domain, in which reference TRBV14 and TRBJ2-7 provide the parts outside the CDR3, is EAGVTQFPSHSVIEKGQTVTLRCDPISGHDNLYWYRRVMGKEIKFLLHFVKESKQDESGMPNNRFLAERTGGTYSTLKVQPAELEDSGVYFCASSKGLAAYYEQYFGPGTRLTVT.

This rearrangement joins TRBV5-3 to TRBJ2-5; no firm D call. TRBV5-3 is recorded as an ORF, its role being uncertain. V was shortened by 0 bases and J by 4 bases, with 25 bases between the two germline ends. CDR3 length equals 19 residues. The CDR3 loop is CARSLAGRYVRRPGETQYF. DNA of the CDR3: TGTGCCAGAAGCTTGGCAGGTAGGTACGTCCGCCGCCCTGGAGAGACCCAGTACTTC.

Only one count was recorded for this clone. The chain combines TRBV27 with TRBJ2-2, with D uncertain. Trimming cost V 6 bases and J 3 bases, with 5 bases left between them. Germline assignment: CDR1 MNHEY and CDR2 SMNVEV (reference sequence). The CDR3 extends over 12 amino acids. CDR3 sequence (DNA): TGTGCCAGCAGCCTTTACACCGGGGAGCTGTTTTTT. Protein: CASSLYTGELFF.

The rearrangement uses TRBV30 and TRBJ2-5, with D perhaps matching TRBD2 (5 bases). The CDR3 has 10 amino acids. In germline, CDR1 is GTSNPN, CDR2 SVGIG (reference sequence). Deletions cut 6 bases from V and 5 bases from J, with 7 bases between. Here the CDR3 DNA reads TGTGCCTGCCGCGGGGAGACCCAGTACTTC. Its protein product is CACRGETQYF.